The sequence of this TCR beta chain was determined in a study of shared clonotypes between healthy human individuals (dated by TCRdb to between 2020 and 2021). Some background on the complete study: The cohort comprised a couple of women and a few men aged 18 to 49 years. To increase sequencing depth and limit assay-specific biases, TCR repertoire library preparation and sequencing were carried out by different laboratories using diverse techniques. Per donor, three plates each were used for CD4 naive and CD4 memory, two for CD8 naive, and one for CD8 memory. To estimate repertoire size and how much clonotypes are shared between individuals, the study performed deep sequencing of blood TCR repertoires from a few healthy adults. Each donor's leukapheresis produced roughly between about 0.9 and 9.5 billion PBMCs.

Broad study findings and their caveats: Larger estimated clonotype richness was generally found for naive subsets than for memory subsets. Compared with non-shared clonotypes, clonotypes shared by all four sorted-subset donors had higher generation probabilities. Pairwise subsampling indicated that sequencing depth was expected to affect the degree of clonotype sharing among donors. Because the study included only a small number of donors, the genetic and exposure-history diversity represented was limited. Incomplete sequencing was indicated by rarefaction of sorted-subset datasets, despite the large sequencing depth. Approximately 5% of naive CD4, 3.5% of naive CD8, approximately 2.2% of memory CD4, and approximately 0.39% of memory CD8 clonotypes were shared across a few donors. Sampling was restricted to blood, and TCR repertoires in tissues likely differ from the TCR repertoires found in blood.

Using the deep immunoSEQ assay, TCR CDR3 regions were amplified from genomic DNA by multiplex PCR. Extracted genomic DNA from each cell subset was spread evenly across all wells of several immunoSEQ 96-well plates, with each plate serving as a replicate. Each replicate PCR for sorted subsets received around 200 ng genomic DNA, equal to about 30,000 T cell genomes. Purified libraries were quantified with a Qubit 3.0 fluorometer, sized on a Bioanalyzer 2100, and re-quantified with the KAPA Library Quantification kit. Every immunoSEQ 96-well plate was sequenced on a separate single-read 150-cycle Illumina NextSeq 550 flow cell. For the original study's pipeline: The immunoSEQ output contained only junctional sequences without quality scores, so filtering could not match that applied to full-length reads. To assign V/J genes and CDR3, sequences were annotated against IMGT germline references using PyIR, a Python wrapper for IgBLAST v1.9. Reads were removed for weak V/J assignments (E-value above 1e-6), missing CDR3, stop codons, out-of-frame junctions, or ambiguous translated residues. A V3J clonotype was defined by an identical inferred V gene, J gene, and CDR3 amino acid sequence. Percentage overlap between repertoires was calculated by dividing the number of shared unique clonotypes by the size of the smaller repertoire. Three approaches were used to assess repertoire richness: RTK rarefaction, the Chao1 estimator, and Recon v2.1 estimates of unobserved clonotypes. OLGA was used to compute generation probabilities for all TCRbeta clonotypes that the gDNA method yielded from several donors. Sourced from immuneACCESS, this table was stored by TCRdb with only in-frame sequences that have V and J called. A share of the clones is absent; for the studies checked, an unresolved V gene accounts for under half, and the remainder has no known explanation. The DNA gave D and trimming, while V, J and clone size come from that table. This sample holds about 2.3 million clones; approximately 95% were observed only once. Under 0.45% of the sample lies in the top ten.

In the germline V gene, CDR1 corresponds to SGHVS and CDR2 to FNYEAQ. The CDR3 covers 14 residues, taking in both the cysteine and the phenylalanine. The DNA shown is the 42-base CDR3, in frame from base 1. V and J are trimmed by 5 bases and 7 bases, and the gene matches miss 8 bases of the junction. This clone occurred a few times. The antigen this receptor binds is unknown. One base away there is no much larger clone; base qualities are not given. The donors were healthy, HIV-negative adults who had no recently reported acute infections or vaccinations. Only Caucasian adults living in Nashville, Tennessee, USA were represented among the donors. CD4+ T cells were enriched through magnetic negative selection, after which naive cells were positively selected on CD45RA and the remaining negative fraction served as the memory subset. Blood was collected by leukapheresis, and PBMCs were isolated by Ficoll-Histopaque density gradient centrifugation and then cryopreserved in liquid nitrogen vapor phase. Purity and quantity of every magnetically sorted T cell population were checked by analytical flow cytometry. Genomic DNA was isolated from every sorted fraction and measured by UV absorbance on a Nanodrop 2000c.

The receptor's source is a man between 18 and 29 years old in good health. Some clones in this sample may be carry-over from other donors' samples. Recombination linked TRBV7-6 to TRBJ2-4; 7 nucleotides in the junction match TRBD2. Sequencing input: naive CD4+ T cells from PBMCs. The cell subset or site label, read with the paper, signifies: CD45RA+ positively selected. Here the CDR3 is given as CASSPGVGGNIQYF. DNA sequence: TGTGCCAGCAGCCCCGGGGTCGGGGGGAACATTCAGTACTTC.